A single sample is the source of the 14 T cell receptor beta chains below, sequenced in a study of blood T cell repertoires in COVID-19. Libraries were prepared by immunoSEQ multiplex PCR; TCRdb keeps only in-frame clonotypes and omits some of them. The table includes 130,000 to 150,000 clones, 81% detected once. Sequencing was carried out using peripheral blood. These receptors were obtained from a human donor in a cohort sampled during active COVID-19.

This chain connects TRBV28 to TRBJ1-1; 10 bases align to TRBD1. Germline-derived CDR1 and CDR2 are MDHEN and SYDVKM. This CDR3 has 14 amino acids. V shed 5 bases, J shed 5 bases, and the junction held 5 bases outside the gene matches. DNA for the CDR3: TGTGCCAGCAGTGGGGGACAGGGGAGGACTGAAGCTTTCTTT. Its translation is CASSGGQGRTEAFF.

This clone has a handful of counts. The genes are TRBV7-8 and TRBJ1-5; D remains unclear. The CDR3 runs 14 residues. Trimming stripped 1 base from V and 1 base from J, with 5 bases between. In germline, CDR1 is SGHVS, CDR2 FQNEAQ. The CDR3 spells CASSLGRSNQPQHF. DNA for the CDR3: TGTGCCAGCAGCTTAGGGCGGAGCAATCAGCCCCAGCATTTT.

For the CDR3, the DNA is TGCGCCAGCAGCCAAGATAAACTAGAAGAGACCCAGTACTTC. Amino acid sequence: CASSQDKLEETQYF. This chain joins TRBV4-1 and TRBJ2-5, with D maybe TRBD2 (5 bases). CDR1 and CDR2 from the germline V gene are MGHRA and YSYEKL. This CDR3 region has 14 residues. Trimming took 0 bases from V and 3 from J, leaving 8 bases between them.

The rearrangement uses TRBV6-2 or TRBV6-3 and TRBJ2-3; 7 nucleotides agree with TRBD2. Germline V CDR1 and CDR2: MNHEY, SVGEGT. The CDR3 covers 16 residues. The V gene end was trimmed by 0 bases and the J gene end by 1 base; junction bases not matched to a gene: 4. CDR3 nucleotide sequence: TGTGCCAGCAGTTACTCGTCGGGAGGAGGCACAGATACGCAGTATTTT. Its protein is CASSYSSGGGTDTQYF.

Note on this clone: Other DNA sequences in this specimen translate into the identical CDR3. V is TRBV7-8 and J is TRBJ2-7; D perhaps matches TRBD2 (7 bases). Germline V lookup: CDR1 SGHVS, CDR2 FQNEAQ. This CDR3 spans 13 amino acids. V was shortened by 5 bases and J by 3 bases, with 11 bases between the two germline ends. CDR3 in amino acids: CASSQGRGYEQYF. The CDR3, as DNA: TGTGCCAGCAGCCAGGGGAGGGGCTACGAGCAGTACTTC. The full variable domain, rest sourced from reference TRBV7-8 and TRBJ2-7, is GAGVSQSPRYKVAKRGQDVALRCDPISGHVSLFWYQQALGQGPEFLTYFQNEAQLDKSGLPSDRFFAERPEGSVSTLKIQRTQQEDSAVYLCASSQGRGYEQYFGPGTRLTVT.

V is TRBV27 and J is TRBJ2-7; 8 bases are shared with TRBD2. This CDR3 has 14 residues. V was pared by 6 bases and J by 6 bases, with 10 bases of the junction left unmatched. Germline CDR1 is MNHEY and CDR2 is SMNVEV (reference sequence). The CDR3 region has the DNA TGTGCCAGCAGACGCCCGGGACTAGGTAGCGAGCAGTACTTC. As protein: CASRRPGLGSEQYF.

The CDR3 loop reads CASSLAGGFTEAFF. Here the CDR3 DNA reads TGTGCCAGCAGCTTGGCAGGGGGCTTCACTGAAGCTTTCTTT. V is TRBV7-9 and J is TRBJ1-1; TRBD1 matches at 8 bases. The ends lost 3 bases at V and 4 bases at J; junction bases unmatched: 4. The CDR3 length is 14 residues. From germline, CDR1 is SEHNR and CDR2 FQNEAQ (reference sequence).

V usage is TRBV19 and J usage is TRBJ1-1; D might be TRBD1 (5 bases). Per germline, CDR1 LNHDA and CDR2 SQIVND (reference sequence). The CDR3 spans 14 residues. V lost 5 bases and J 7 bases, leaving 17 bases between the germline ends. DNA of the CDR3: TGTGCCAGTAGTTCACAGGCCGCAAAAGGTGAAGCTTTCTTT. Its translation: CASSSQAAKGEAFF.

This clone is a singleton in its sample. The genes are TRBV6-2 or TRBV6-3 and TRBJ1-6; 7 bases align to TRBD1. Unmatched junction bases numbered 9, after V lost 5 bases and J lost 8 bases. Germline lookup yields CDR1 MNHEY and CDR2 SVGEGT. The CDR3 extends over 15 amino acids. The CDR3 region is CASSQPDRVDSPLHF. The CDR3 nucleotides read TGTGCCAGCAGTCAACCAGACAGGGTTGATTCACCCCTCCACTTT.

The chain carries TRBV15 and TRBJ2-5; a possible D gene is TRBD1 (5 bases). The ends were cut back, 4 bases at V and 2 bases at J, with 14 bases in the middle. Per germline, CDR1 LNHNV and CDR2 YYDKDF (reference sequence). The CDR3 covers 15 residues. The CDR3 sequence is CATSTQGGPQETQYF. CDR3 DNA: TGTGCCACCAGCACTCAGGGTGGGCCTCAAGAGACCCAGTACTTC. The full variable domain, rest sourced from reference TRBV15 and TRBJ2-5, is DAMVIQNPRYQVTQFGKPVTLSCSQTLNHNVMYWYQQKSSQAPKLLFHYYDKDFNNEADTPDNFQSRRPNTSFCFLDIRSPGLGDTAMYLCATSTQGGPQETQYFGPGTRLLVL.

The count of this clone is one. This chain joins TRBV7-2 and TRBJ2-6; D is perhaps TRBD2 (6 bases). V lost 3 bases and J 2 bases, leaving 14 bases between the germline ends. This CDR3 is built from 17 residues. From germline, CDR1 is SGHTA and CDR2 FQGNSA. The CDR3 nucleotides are TGTGCCAGCAGCTTTTTTTCCGCGGGGACTGGGGCCAACGTCCTGACTTTC. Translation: CASSFFSAGTGANVLTF.

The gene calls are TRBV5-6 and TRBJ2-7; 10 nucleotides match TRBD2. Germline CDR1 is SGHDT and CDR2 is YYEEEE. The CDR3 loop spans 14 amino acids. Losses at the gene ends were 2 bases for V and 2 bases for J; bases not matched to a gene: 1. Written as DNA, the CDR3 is TGTGCCAGCAGCTTAACTAGCGGGACCTACGAGCAGTACTTC. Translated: CASSLTSGTYEQYF.

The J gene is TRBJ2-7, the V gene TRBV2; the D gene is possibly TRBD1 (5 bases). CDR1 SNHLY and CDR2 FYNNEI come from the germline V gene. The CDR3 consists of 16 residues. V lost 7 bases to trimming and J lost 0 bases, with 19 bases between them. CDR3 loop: CASKRKTVTSSYEQYF. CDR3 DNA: TGTGCCAGCAAAAGAAAGACAGTTACGAGCTCCTACGAGCAGTACTTC.

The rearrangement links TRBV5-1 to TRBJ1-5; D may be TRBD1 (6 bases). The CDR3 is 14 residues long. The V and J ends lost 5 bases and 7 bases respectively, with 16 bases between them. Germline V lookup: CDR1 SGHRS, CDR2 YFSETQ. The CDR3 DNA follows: TGCGCCAGCAGTTTCGGACAGATTGGCCAGCCCCAGCATTTT. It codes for CASSFGQIGQPQHF.